This entry concerns a single T cell receptor delta chain. The protein in TCRdb stems from a much larger clone and differs at residue 9 from this DNA's translation, likely a read error; here the protein is translated from the DNA. TCRdb reanalysed the reads with CATT. The repertoire holds more than 8,000 delta-chain clones, with about 3.2% as singletons. The entry originates in a study of gamma-delta chains in newborns, infants, children. Across the whole study: Microbial exposure reportedly drives polyclonal innate γδ T cell expansion after birth.

Germline V gives CDR1 GEAIGNYY, CDR2 EKD. V lost 3 bases to trimming and J lost 7 bases; unmatched junction nucleotides: 5. This CDR3 has 13 amino acids. The sequence was obtained from a child who was a newborn, infant or young child, either healthy, febrile or measles-vaccinated (not recorded which). This chain uses TRDV2 with TRDJ1; 9 nucleotides agree with TRDD3. Sequencing used blood. CDR3 in DNA: TGTGCCTGTGACTACTGGGGATACGGTAAACTCATCTTT. Its protein is CACDYWGYGKLIF.